Below are 22 T cell receptor beta chains sequenced from a single sample in a study of T cells in localized non-small cell lung cancer (dated by TCRdb to the early 2020s). Library prep was done by the immunoSEQ multiplex PCR assay. Held by TCRdb, this immuneACCESS table contains in-frame sequences only and omits some clones. Under half of the omission traces to an unresolved V gene where checked; the cause of the rest is unknown. The sample has roughly 26,000 clones on record, roughly nine tenths of them singletons. About 14% of the sample is taken by the ten largest. The sequences come from peripheral blood, collected before any cancer treatment. These receptor sequences come from a female donor over 55 with stage II squamous cell lung carcinoma.

About this clone itself: The sample contains more than one DNA sequence encoding this CDR3. The chain combines TRBV29-1 with TRBJ2-1, with 11 bases matching TRBD1. Germline CDR1 SQVTM, CDR2 ANQGSEA. The CDR3 has 14 amino acids. Germline trimming cut 3 bases from V and 7 bases from J; bases unmatched to any gene: 5. CDR3 residues: CSVERTGGGNEQFF. The CDR3 DNA follows: TGCAGCGTTGAGAGGACAGGGGGCGGGAATGAGCAGTTCTTC.

This chain connects TRBV5-1 to TRBJ2-6; D is perhaps TRBD1 or TRBD2 (5 bases each). Trimming took 4 bases from V and 0 from J, leaving 11 bases between them. In germline, CDR1 is SGHRS, CDR2 YFSETQ. CDR3 size: 16 residues. CDR3 region: CASSLGRNSGANVLTF. In DNA, the CDR3 is TGCGCCAGCAGCCTGGGACGTAACTCTGGGGCCAACGTCCTGACTTTC.

This clone was recorded a few times. The V call is TRBV19, the J call TRBJ1-3, with D hard to call. CDR1 and CDR2 from the germline V gene are LNHDA and SQIVND (reference sequence). CDR3 length equals 14 residues. V lost 5 bases, J lost 0 bases, and 8 bases lay in between. The DNA of the CDR3 is TGTGCCAGTAGTCTTCGGGGCTCTGGAAACACCATATATTTT. Residues: CASSLRGSGNTIYF.

The genes are TRBV11-2 and TRBJ2-2; TRBD2 matches 14 bases. Germline CDR1 reads SGHAT; CDR2 reads FQNNGV. CDR3 length: 15 amino acids. Germline trimming cut 11 bases from V and 5 bases from J; bases unmatched to any gene: 7. CDR3 nucleotide sequence: TGTGCCGGGGGACTAGCGGGAGCGGGGACCGGGGAGCTGTTTTTT. It encodes CAGGLAGAGTGELFF.

This clone was seen more than once but under ten times. The chain links TRBV5-1 to TRBJ2-7; the D gene is possibly TRBD2 (6 bases). CDR3 size: 14 residues. Trimming removed 6 bases at V and 7 bases at J, with 20 bases between. CDR1 is SGHRS and CDR2 is YFSETQ in the germline V gene. The CDR3 here is CASNSGGSGLEQYF. For the CDR3, the DNA is TGCGCCAGCAATTCCGGAGGGTCGGGTTTGGAGCAGTACTTC.

V and J are TRBV28 and TRBJ2-7; a weak D match, TRBD1 (6 bases). The CDR3 length is 15 residues. Germline assignment: CDR1 MDHEN and CDR2 SYDVKM. V was trimmed by 7 bases and J by 4 bases, leaving 20 bases between them. This CDR3 is CASITPGQGQYEQYF. For the CDR3, the DNA is TGTGCCAGCATTACCCCGGGGCAGGGACAATACGAGCAGTACTTC.

The chain couples TRBV28 to TRBJ2-1; D possibly corresponds to TRBD2 (6 bases). V was trimmed by 3 bases and J by 2 bases, leaving 11 bases between them. CDR1 MDHEN and CDR2 SYDVKM come from the germline V gene. The CDR3 is 15 residues long. The DNA for the CDR3 is TGTGCCAGCAGTTTCAAGCGGGTGACCTACAATGAGCAGTTCTTC. Residues: CASSFKRVTYNEQFF.

This clone was seen just once. V usage is TRBV10-3 and J usage is TRBJ1-3; 9 nucleotides align to TRBD1. This CDR3 has 13 amino acids. Germline values: CDR1 ENHRY, CDR2 SYGVKD. J gave up 14 bases and V 6 bases, and 11 bases lay outside the gene matches. The CDR3 DNA follows: TGTGCCATCAGCTCGACAGGGGGTTCGAAGGTATATTTT. It specifies CAISSTGGSKVYF.

This clone appeared once. This rearrangement joins TRBV5-1 to TRBJ2-1, with 7 nucleotides matching TRBD2. Per germline, CDR1 SGHRS and CDR2 YFSETQ. This CDR3 spans 14 amino acids. V gave up 0 bases and J gave up 5 bases; unmatched junction bases: 2. In DNA form, the CDR3 reads TGCGCCAGCAGCTTGGGCGGGAGCGACAATGAGCAGTTCTTC. It yields the protein CASSLGGSDNEQFF.

The chain recombines TRBV5-6 with TRBJ1-4, with a weak D call TRBD1 (6 bases). Per the germline V gene, CDR1 is SGHDT and CDR2 is YYEEEE. Trimming cost V 2 bases and J 1 base, with 9 bases left between them. The CDR3 runs to 15 residues. The CDR3 is CASSLRTVTNEKLFF. In DNA form, the CDR3 reads TGTGCCAGCAGCTTAAGGACAGTAACTAATGAAAAACTGTTTTTT.

V gene TRBV6-5 combines with J gene TRBJ2-6; no clear D. Looked up from germline, CDR1 is MNHEY and CDR2 is SVGAGI. The V gene lost 0 bases and the J gene lost 0 bases, with 6 bases spanning the gap. The CDR3 runs to 16 residues. The CDR3 region is CASSYSWLSGANVLTF. CDR3 sequence (DNA): TGTGCCAGCAGTTACTCGTGGCTCTCTGGGGCCAACGTCCTGACTTTC.

This chain connects TRBV11-2 to TRBJ1-6, with D perhaps matching TRBD1 (5 bases). The V and J ends lost 0 bases and 7 bases respectively, with 10 bases between them. Germline V lookup: CDR1 SGHAT, CDR2 FQNNGV. The CDR3 contains 15 residues. CDR3 sequence (DNA): TGTGCCAGCAGCTTAGATGGGGGAGTGAATTCACCCCTCCACTTT. It is translated as CASSLDGGVNSPLHF.

The chain couples TRBV12-5 to TRBJ1-5; D is perhaps TRBD1 (5 bases). With 0 bases removed from V and 3 bases from J, the gap between germline ends came to 12 bases. Looked up from germline, CDR1 is LGHNT and CDR2 is FRNRAP. The CDR3 extends over 16 amino acids. The CDR3 is CASGLVNGGYNQPQHF. The CDR3 nucleotides read TGTGCTAGTGGTTTGGTCAATGGGGGATACAATCAGCCCCAGCATTTT.

This chain uses TRBV28 with TRBJ2-1; D is possibly TRBD2 (6 bases). The CDR3 spans 15 residues. Germline V gene sequence: CDR1 MDHEN, CDR2 SYDVKM. The germline V and J ends were trimmed by 6 bases and 6 bases, with 18 bases remaining between them. CDR3 region: CASRPGLSTGNEQFF. CDR3 bases: TGTGCCAGCAGACCGGGACTTTCCACCGGCAATGAGCAGTTCTTC.

This chain links TRBV18 with TRBJ1-1, with D unresolved. Trimming cost V 4 bases and J 3 bases, with 15 bases left between them. CDR1 is KGHSH, CDR2 LQKENI, per germline. The CDR3 has 15 residues. CDR3 amino acids: CASSQGLRADTEAFF. In DNA, the CDR3 is TGTGCCAGCTCACAGGGATTGAGGGCGGACACTGAAGCTTTCTTT.

The rearrangement links TRBV5-1 to TRBJ2-1; D gene unclear. V lost 5 bases, J lost 0 bases, and 15 bases lay in between. The length of the CDR3 is 16 residues. The V gene's germline CDR1 is SGHRS and CDR2 YFSETQ. CDR3 coding DNA: TGCGCCAGCAGTCTATCATCGGCCCCCTCCTACAATGAGCAGTTCTTC. Its protein is CASSLSSAPSYNEQFF.

The chain joins TRBV5-8 to TRBJ2-1, with 11 bases aligning to TRBD2. CDR3 length: 15 amino acids. V lost 0 bases, J lost 7 bases, and 3 bases stayed unmatched. CDR1 and CDR2 from the germline V gene are SGHTS and YDEGEE. Written as DNA, the CDR3 is TGTGCCAGCAGCTTGGGACTAGCGGGATTGAATGAGCAGTTCTTC. Translation: CASSLGLAGLNEQFF.

The V gene is TRBV19, the J gene TRBJ1-5, with D hard to call. V was shortened by 3 bases and J by 7 bases, with 13 bases between the two germline ends. Germline values: CDR1 LNHDA, CDR2 SQIVND (reference sequence). The CDR3 loop spans 14 amino acids. This CDR3 reads CASSIQEGWQPQHF. The CDR3 nucleotides read TGTGCCAGTAGTATTCAAGAGGGCTGGCAGCCCCAGCATTTT.

V and J are TRBV7-2 and TRBJ1-1; D unresolved. V was clipped by 5 bases and J by 1 base, with 11 bases between them. The germline V gene has CDR1 SGHTA and CDR2 FQGNSA. This CDR3 contains 14 residues. In nucleotides, the CDR3 is TGTGCCAGCAGCCCGCCTTGGGAGAACACTGAAGCTTTCTTT. It encodes CASSPPWENTEAFF.

This sequence joins TRBV29-1 and TRBJ1-1; TRBD1 matches at 7 bases. The CDR3 sequence is 13 residues long. From germline, CDR1 is SQVTM and CDR2 ANQGSEA. The trim removed 7 bases at V and 6 bases at J, leaving 11 bases unmatched. CDR3 residues: CSGCRGQGAEAFF. The DNA of the CDR3 is TGCAGCGGATGTCGCGGCCAGGGGGCTGAAGCTTTCTTT.

The chain is built from TRBV7-9 and TRBJ2-5, with no clear D. The V gene lost 2 bases and the J gene lost 7 bases, with 11 bases spanning the gap. Germline loops: CDR1 SEHNR, CDR2 FQNEAQ (reference sequence). The length of the CDR3 is 13 residues. CDR3 DNA sequence: TGTGCCAGCAGCTTAACCCAGGCCCCGACCCAGTACTTC. As protein: CASSLTQAPTQYF.

The rearrangement links TRBV2 to TRBJ2-7; tentatively, D is TRBD1 (6 bases). CDR3 length: 14 residues. The V gene's germline CDR1 is SNHLY and CDR2 FYNNEI. V gave up 7 bases and J gave up 1 base, with 14 bases separating them. The CDR3 DNA reads as TGTGCCAGCACTAGGACAGCTATTTCCTACGAGCAGTACTTC. Amino acids: CASTRTAISYEQYF.